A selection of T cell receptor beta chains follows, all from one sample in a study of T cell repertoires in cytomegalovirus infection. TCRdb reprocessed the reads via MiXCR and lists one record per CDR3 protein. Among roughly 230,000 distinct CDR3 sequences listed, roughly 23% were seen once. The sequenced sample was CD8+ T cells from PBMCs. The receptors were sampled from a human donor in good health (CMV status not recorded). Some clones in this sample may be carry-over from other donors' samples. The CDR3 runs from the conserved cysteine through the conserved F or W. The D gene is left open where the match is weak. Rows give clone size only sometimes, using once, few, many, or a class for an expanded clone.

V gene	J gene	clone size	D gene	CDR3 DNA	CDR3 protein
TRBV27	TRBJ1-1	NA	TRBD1	TGTACCACCTCGACAGGGAGCACTGAAGCTTTCTTT	CTTSTGSTEAFF
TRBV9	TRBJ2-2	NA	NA	TGTGCCAGCAGCTCGGGACCTTTCACCGGGGAGCTGTTTTTT	CASSSGPFTGELFF
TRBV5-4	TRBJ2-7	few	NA	TGTGCCAGCAGCTTGGTTGGGAGTTCCTACTACGAGCAGTACTTC	CASSLVGSSYYEQYF
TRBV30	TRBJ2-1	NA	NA	TGTGCCTGGAGCGCGGGGAACGGGGACGAGCAGTTCTTC	CAWSAGNGDEQFF
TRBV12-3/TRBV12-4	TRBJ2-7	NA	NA	TGTGCCAGCAGTTCCGACTTTAGTGGAGAGCAGTACTTC	CASSSDFSGEQYF
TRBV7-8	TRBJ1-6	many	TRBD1	TGTGCCAGCAGCTCCAGGGGGCAAAATTCACCCCTCCACTTT	CASSSRGQNSPLHF
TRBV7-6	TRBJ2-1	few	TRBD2	TGTGCCAGCAGCACGGGACTAGCGGGGGGAGTTGAGCAGTTCTTC	CASSTGLAGGVEQFF
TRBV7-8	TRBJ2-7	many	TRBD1	TGTGCCAGCAGCCCCTTAGACAGGGAAGACGAGCAGTACTTC	CASSPLDREDEQYF
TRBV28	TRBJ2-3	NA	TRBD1	TGTGCCAGCAGGTTACCGGGACAGGGATGGGTAAATACGCAGTATTTT	CASRLPGQGWVNTQYF
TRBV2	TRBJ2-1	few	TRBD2	TGTGCCAGCTTCCGGGGGGGGGCCTACAATGAGCAGTTCTTC	CASFRGGAYNEQFF
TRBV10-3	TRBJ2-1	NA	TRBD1	TGTGCCATCAGTGACCCGGGACAGGGAAACTACAATGAGCAGTTCTTC	CAISDPGQGNYNEQFF
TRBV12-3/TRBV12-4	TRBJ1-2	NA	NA	TGTGCCAGCAGTCCCCACCCGGGACCAAGTGATGGCTACACCTTC	CASSPHPGPSDGYTF
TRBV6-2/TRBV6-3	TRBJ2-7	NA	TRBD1	TGTGCCAGCAGTTACGGGGCAGGGGGCCCCCCCTACGAGCAGTACTTC	CASSYGAGGPPYEQYF
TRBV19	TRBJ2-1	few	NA	TGTGCCAGTAGTATTCGGAGCGACAATGAGCAGTTCTTC	CASSIRSDNEQFF
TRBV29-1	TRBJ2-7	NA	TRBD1	TGCAGCGTTGAGATGGACAGGGACTACGAGCAGTACTTC	CSVEMDRDYEQYF
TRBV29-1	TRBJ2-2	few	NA	TGCAGCGTTGAAGGCGGGGACAGGAACACCGGGGAGCTGTTTTTT	CSVEGGDRNTGELFF
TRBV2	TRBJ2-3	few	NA	TGTGCCAGCAGTGGTAGGGAGAATGGGTCCGTCACAGATACGCAGTATTTT	CASSGRENGSVTDTQYF
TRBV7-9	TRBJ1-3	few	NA	TGTGCCAGCAGCCCGGGACCCGGAAACACCATATATTTT	CASSPGPGNTIYF
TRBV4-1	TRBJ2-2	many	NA	TGCGCCAGCAGCCAAGCGAGGGGGATAGGGGAGCTGTTTTTT	CASSQARGIGELFF
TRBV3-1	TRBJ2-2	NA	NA	TGTGCCAGCAGTCCACAGGGAGACCTTGGGGAGCTGTTTTTT	CASSPQGDLGELFF
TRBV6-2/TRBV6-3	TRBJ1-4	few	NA	TGTGCCAGCAGCCCCCCCCGGAGAGCAACTAATGAAAAACTGTTTTTT	CASSPPRRATNEKLFF
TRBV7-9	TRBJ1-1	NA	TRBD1	TGTGCCAGCAGCTTTGGACAGGGAATGAACACTGAAGCTTTCTTT	CASSFGQGMNTEAFF
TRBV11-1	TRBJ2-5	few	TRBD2	TGTGCCAGCGAGGGTCTAGCGGGCGAAGAGACCCAGTACTTC	CASEGLAGEETQYF
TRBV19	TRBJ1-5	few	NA	TGTGCCAGTAGTATAGTGGACCACAATCAGCCCCAGCATTTT	CASSIVDHNQPQHF
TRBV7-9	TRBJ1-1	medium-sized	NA	TGTGCCAGCAGCTATCCCTTCCGGGCCAAGGTGAACACTGAAGCTTTCTTT	CASSYPFRAKVNTEAFF
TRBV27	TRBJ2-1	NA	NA	TGTGCCAGCAAAAAAATAGGGCGGGCGGACAATGAGCAGTTCTTC	CASKKIGRADNEQFF
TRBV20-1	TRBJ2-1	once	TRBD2	TGCAGTGCTAGTCCCGGGGGGAACGAGCAGTTCTTC	CSASPGGNEQFF
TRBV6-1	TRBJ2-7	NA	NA	TGTGCCAGCAGGGCTTTGGGGAGCACCTACGAGCAGTACTTC	CASRALGSTYEQYF
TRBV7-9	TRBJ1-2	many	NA	TGTGCCAGCAGCCCGGACTACACCTTC	CASSPDYTF
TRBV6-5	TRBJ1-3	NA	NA	TGTGCCAGCAGTCCCGCACCGTGGTCCTCTGGAAACACCATATATTTT	CASSPAPWSSGNTIYF
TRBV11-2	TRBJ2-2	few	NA	TGTGCCAGCAGCTTAGCGGGGGCGGCCGGGGAGCTGTTTTTT	CASSLAGAAGELFF